This is a list of T cell receptor beta chains from one sample in a study of cytomegalovirus exposure and HLA in healthy donors. Produced via immunoSEQ multiplex PCR; TCRdb's table is partial and in-frame only. This specimen shows about 110,000 clones; the ten leading clones hold 3.7%. The sequenced sample was PBMCs. These receptors were taken from a man aged 25-45 years in good health and CMV-seronegative. Both conserved end residues are part of each CDR3. D genes are given only for firm matches.

d_call	v_call	j_call	cdr3_nt	cdr3_aa
TRBD1	TRBV9	TRBJ2-4	TGTGCCAGCAGCTTCTGTCCGGGACAGGCCCCAAAAAACATTCAGTACTTC	CASSFCPGQAPKNIQYF
TRBD2	TRBV27	TRBJ2-7	TGTGCCAGCAGTTCCCTAGGGACTAGCGGGGGACGAATCAGGGAGCAGTACTTC	CASSSLGTSGGRIREQYF
NA	TRBV27	TRBJ2-7	TGTGCCAGCACCGACGGGTACGAGCAGTACTTC	CASTDGYEQYF
TRBD1	TRBV5-6	TRBJ1-1	TGTGCCAGCAGCGGTAGACAGGGATTCACTGAAGCTTTCTTT	CASSGRQGFTEAFF
TRBD1	TRBV11-2	TRBJ1-4	TGTGCCAGCAGCTCCCAGACATTGCCTGGGGACAGACGGAATGAAAAACTGTTTTTT	CASSSQTLPGDRRNEKLFF
TRBD2	TRBV4-3	TRBJ2-2	TGCGCCAGCAGCCAAGACATAATTCCGGGACTAGCGGGGGCCGGGGAGCTGTTTTTT	CASSQDIIPGLAGAGELFF
NA	TRBV5-5	TRBJ1-5	TGTGCCAGCAGCTTGCTCTGGGGCCAGCCCCAGCATTTT	CASSLLWGQPQHF
NA	TRBV5-1	TRBJ2-7	TGCGCCAGCAGCCCGGGGAGTTCCGGGGGCGAGCAGTACTTC	CASSPGSSGGEQYF
NA	TRBV5-1	TRBJ2-1	TGCGCCAGCAGCTTGGCCCGTAGGAGGAGCTCCTACAATGAGCAGTTCTTC	CASSLARRRSSYNEQFF
NA	TRBV5-1	TRBJ1-6	TGCGCCAGCAGCTTGGGACAGTCTAATTCACCCCTCCACTTT	CASSLGQSNSPLHF
TRBD1	TRBV7-2	TRBJ1-1	TGTGCCAGCAGCTATTACAGGGGGCTCACTGAAGCTTTCTTT	CASSYYRGLTEAFF
TRBD2	TRBV5-4	TRBJ2-3	TGTGCCAGCACGAGGAGACTAGCGTTAAACACAGATACGCAGTATTTT	CASTRRLALNTDTQYF
TRBD1	TRBV9	TRBJ2-5	TGTGCCAGCAGCGTTCCAACAGGGGGAGGACAAGAGACCCAGTACTTC	CASSVPTGGGQETQYF
TRBD1	TRBV6-5	TRBJ2-7	TGTGCCAGCAGTTACGGTGACAGGGCATCCTACGAGCAGTACTTC	CASSYGDRASYEQYF
TRBD1	TRBV7-2	TRBJ1-5	TGTGCCAGCAGCCGTCGGACAGGGCGGCCACCTTTTAATCAGCCCCAGCATTTT	CASSRRTGRPPFNQPQHF
TRBD1	TRBV6-1	TRBJ2-2	TGTGCCAGCAGTGCGGGACAGCTTAACACCGGGGAGCTGTTTTTT	CASSAGQLNTGELFF
NA	TRBV27	TRBJ1-3	TGTGCCAGCAGTTTATTCCCCCGCGGGGGGACCATATATTTT	CASSLFPRGGTIYF
NA	TRBV6-5	TRBJ1-4	TGTGCCAGCAGTTACTCGATTGGCGATGGGCATGAAAAACTGTTTTTT	CASSYSIGDGHEKLFF
TRBD1	TRBV9	TRBJ2-7	TGTGCCAGCAGCGCCAGCACAGGGGGCTACTACGAGCAGTACTTC	CASSASTGGYYEQYF
TRBD2	TRBV5-1	TRBJ2-3	TGCGCCAGCAGCTTGGGTGGAGCGGGGGCCCGCACAGATACGCAGTATTTT	CASSLGGAGARTDTQYF
NA	TRBV6-6	TRBJ1-6	TGTGCCAGCAGTCCCCCGGGTTCACCCCTCCACTTT	CASSPPGSPLHF
TRBD2	TRBV5-8	TRBJ2-3	TGTGCCAGCAGCGTCTCGGGCGGGGGTACAGATACGCAGTATTTT	CASSVSGGGTDTQYF
TRBD2	TRBV6-4	TRBJ2-3	TGTGCCAGCAGTCCCGGGACTAGCGACACAGATACGCAGTATTTT	CASSPGTSDTDTQYF
NA	TRBV27	TRBJ2-5	TGTGCCAGCAGTGCGTCGTCAGGGGCATATAGAGAGACCCAGTACTTC	CASSASSGAYRETQYF
NA	TRBV6-1	TRBJ2-4	TGTGCCAGCAGTGCCGGACAAGTGGCCAAAAACATTCAGTACTTC	CASSAGQVAKNIQYF
NA	TRBV29-1	TRBJ2-3	TGCAGCGTTGGGCAGGCTAGCACAGATACGCAGTATTTT	CSVGQASTDTQYF
NA	TRBV9	TRBJ1-2	TGTGCCAGCAGCGTAGCTAGCACGACCAATGACTATGGCTACACCTTC	CASSVASTTNDYGYTF
NA	TRBV28	TRBJ1-2	TGTGCCAGCAGAAGGGTATGGGGCGGGGGAAACTATGGCTACACCTTC	CASRRVWGGGNYGYTF
NA	TRBV11-1	TRBJ2-7	TGTGCCAGCAGCGGGGACACCGAATACGAGCAGTACTTC	CASSGDTEYEQYF
NA	TRBV5-1	TRBJ2-6	TGCGCCAGCAGCTCCCGTCGTGCCTACGGGGCCAACGTCCTGACTTTC	CASSSRRAYGANVLTF
TRBD1	TRBV7-3	TRBJ1-6	TGTGCCAGCGGAGTAACAGGGGGCCGGAATTCACCCCTCCACTTT	CASGVTGGRNSPLHF
TRBD2	TRBV5-1	TRBJ2-1	TGCGCCAGCAGCCGGGGACTAGAGGAGTACAATGAGCAGTTCTTC	CASSRGLEEYNEQFF
NA	TRBV9	TRBJ2-5	TGTGCCAGCAGCGTAGAGGCAGGGAAAGAGACCCAGTACTTC	CASSVEAGKETQYF
NA	TRBV6-1	TRBJ1-2	TGTGCCAGCAGTGAAGCGCGTGTCACAGCTTACACCTTC	CASSEARVTAYTF
TRBD1	TRBV18	TRBJ1-2	TGTGCCAGCTCACCGGTGGGACAGGGTGGCGGCTACACCTTC	CASSPVGQGGGYTF
TRBD1	TRBV27	TRBJ2-7	TGTGCCAGCAGTATACAGGGGCGGTATGCCTACGAGCAGTACTTC	CASSIQGRYAYEQYF
NA	TRBV2	TRBJ2-1	TGTGCCAGCAGTGACTTAGGGAGTCAGTTCTTC	CASSDLGSQFF
TRBD1	TRBV4-3	TRBJ2-1	TGCGCCAGCAGCCACGGACAGGACAATGAGCAGTTCTTC	CASSHGQDNEQFF
NA	TRBV5-4	TRBJ1-5	TGTGCCAGCAGCCAACAGGAGACGGGGGGGCCCCAGCATTTT	CASSQQETGGPQHF
TRBD1	TRBV28	TRBJ1-1	TGTGCCAGCAGTTTATCGACAGGGGGGCTAGCTTTCTTT	CASSLSTGGLAFF
NA	TRBV7-6	TRBJ2-5	TGTGCCGGCAGCTTAGCACACAGGGGGGGAGAGACCCAGTACTTC	CAGSLAHRGGETQYF
NA	TRBV28	TRBJ2-5	TGTGCCAGCAAACCACAGGTGTACCAAGAGACCCAGTACTTC	CASKPQVYQETQYF
TRBD1	TRBV19	TRBJ1-2	TGTGCCAGTAGTACCCAAAGGGGACAGACGCGGACGTTTACCATGGATGACTACACCTTC	CASSTQRGQTRTFTMDDYTF
TRBD2	TRBV6-5	TRBJ2-7	TGTGCCAGCAGTTACGAGGGGACTAGCTCGTTCGAGCAGTACTTC	CASSYEGTSSFEQYF
TRBD1	TRBV9	TRBJ2-1	TGTGCCAGCAGCTCAGGGACAGGGTCTGGAGAGCAGTTCTTC	CASSSGTGSGEQFF
TRBD2	TRBV4-3	TRBJ2-1	TGCGCCAGCAGCCAAGATAAGAGCGGGGGATTGATCTACAATGAGCAGTTCTTC	CASSQDKSGGLIYNEQFF
NA	TRBV5-1	TRBJ2-1	TGCGCCAGCAGCCGCGACAGCTACAATGAGCAGTTCTTC	CASSRDSYNEQFF
NA	TRBV7-7	TRBJ2-2	TGTGCCAGCAGTGAGGGTTACGCCGGGGAGCTGTTTTTT	CASSEGYAGELFF
TRBD1	TRBV2	TRBJ1-1	TGTGCCAGCAGTGACCGCGATAGGGCAGGGGGCGCCGCTTTCTTT	CASSDRDRAGGAAFF
NA	TRBV6-5	TRBJ2-7	TGTGCCAGCAGTTACTCAAGCGGAGGGGCCTACGAGCAGTACTTC	CASSYSSGGAYEQYF
TRBD1	TRBV19	TRBJ1-3	TGTGCCAGTAGTATCTGGACAGGGACGAGCTCTGGAAACACCATATATTTT	CASSIWTGTSSGNTIYF
TRBD2	TRBV5-4	TRBJ2-1	TGTGCCAGCAGCTTGGTTCGGACTAGCCCTAACAATGAGCAGTTCTTC	CASSLVRTSPNNEQFF
TRBD1	TRBV5-1	TRBJ1-3	TGCGCCAGCAGCATCTCGGGACAGGGGTTTCCCTCTGGAAACACCATATATTTT	CASSISGQGFPSGNTIYF
NA	TRBV15	TRBJ2-7	TGTGCCACCAGCAGAGACCAGGACTACGAGCAGTACTTC	CATSRDQDYEQYF
TRBD1	TRBV6-5	TRBJ2-7	TGTGCCAGCAGTAGGACAGGGTTCCACGAGCAGTACTTC	CASSRTGFHEQYF